The next 20 T cell receptor beta chains were all read from a single sample in a study of cytotoxic CD8 clonotypes in ibrutinib-treated CLL. Libraries were prepared by immunoSEQ multiplex PCR; TCRdb keeps only in-frame clonotypes and omits some of them. The sample consists of 130,000 or so clones, 60% to 80% of them appearing once. The specimen was PBMCs, collected after 12 months of ibrutinib treatment. The receptors shown here come from a human donor with chronic lymphocytic leukemia.

The rearrangement links TRBV7-9 to TRBJ2-4; a weak D match, TRBD1 (5 bases). Germline V gene lookup returns CDR1 SEHNR and CDR2 FQNEAQ (reference sequence). This CDR3 is built from 13 residues. Trimming removed 5 bases at V and 6 bases at J, with 11 bases between. This chain's CDR3 is CASSINRLNIQYF. CDR3 nucleotides: TGTGCCAGCAGCATAAACAGGTTAAACATTCAGTACTTC.

This clone has just one count. The chain links TRBV5-1 to TRBJ1-1, with a possible D match to TRBD1 (6 bases). V shed 0 bases and J shed 7 bases, with 16 bases lying between them. The germline CDR1 and CDR2 sequences are SGHRS and YFSETQ. There are 15 residues in the CDR3. CDR3 region: CASSLALTGWGEAFF. CDR3 in DNA: TGCGCCAGCAGCTTGGCCTTGACAGGTTGGGGTGAAGCTTTCTTT.

This rearrangement joins TRBV9 to TRBJ1-1; D may be TRBD1 (5 bases). Per the germline V gene, CDR1 is SGDLS and CDR2 is YYNGEE. V gave up 0 bases and J gave up 2 bases, with 14 bases separating them. This CDR3 spans 16 amino acids. DNA for the CDR3: TGTGCCAGCAGCGTAGGGTCAGGGCGTTTCAACACTGAAGCTTTCTTT. It yields the protein CASSVGSGRFNTEAFF.

The gene calls are TRBV18 and TRBJ1-6; TRBD1 might be the D (6 bases). Germline CDR1 is KGHSH and CDR2 is LQKENI. This CDR3 is built from 12 residues. With 2 bases removed from V and 11 bases from J, the gap between germline ends came to 7 bases. The CDR3 DNA sequence: TGTGCCAGCTCACCAGACAGGCCACCCCTCCACTTT. Translating gives CASSPDRPPLHF.

This chain joins TRBV6-5 and TRBJ1-2; 12 bases line up with TRBD1. J gave up 7 bases and V 6 bases, and 6 bases lay outside the gene matches. Germline CDR1 reads MNHEY; CDR2 reads SVGAGI. This CDR3 comprises 14 residues. This CDR3 reads CASRSGQGASGYTF. CDR3 nucleotides: TGTGCCAGCAGGTCGGGACAGGGGGCCTCTGGCTACACCTTC.

This sequence joins TRBV18 and TRBJ1-5; D might be TRBD1 (6 bases). Trimming removed 6 bases from V and 2 bases from J, with 14 bases in between. The V gene's germline CDR1 is KGHSH and CDR2 LQKENI. The CDR3 has 15 amino acids. The CDR3 nucleotides are TGTGCCAGCTCTGTCGACAGGACCCGCAATCAGCCCCAGCATTTT. This sequence encodes CASSVDRTRNQPQHF.

The CDR3 region is CASSFQGTQYF. In DNA, the CDR3 is TGTGCCAGCAGCTTTCAGGGGACCCAGTACTTC. The chain carries TRBV13 and TRBJ2-5, with D possibly TRBD1 on 5 matching bases. The CDR3 totals 11 residues. V was shortened by 3 bases and J by 7 bases, with 6 bases between the two germline ends. Germline values: CDR1 PRHDT, CDR2 FYEKMQ (reference sequence).

This chain's CDR3 is CASTLRWGDTQYF. The CDR3, as DNA: TGTGCCAGCACCTTACGGTGGGGAGATACGCAGTATTTT. V is TRBV6-5 and J is TRBJ2-3; D not certain. Trimming removed 7 bases from V and 5 bases from J, with 13 bases in between. The CDR3 runs to 13 residues. Germline V gene data show CDR1 as MNHEY and CDR2 as SVGAGI.

V and J are TRBV28 and TRBJ2-1; 7 nucleotides align to TRBD2. The CDR3 spans 11 residues. Germline loops: CDR1 MDHEN, CDR2 SYDVKM. The trim removed 6 bases at V and 8 bases at J, leaving 1 base unmatched. In DNA, the CDR3 is TGTGCCAGCAGCCGGGGGGATGAGCAGTTCTTC. As protein: CASSRGDEQFF.

This clone has only a few counts. The CDR3 loop is CASSYTSGELFF. For the CDR3, the DNA is TGTGCCAGCAGTTATACTAGCGGGGAGCTGTTTTTT. The rearrangement uses TRBV6-5 and TRBJ2-2, with D possibly TRBD2 on 5 matching bases. The CDR3 is made up of 12 amino acids. The ends were cut back, 3 bases at V and 7 bases at J, with 6 bases in the middle. The germline gives CDR1 MNHEY, CDR2 SVGAGI.

V usage is TRBV4-1 and J usage is TRBJ2-2, with 12 bases identical to TRBD2. CDR1 is MGHRA and CDR2 is YSYEKL in the germline V gene. The length of the CDR3 is 16 residues. Trimming took 4 bases from V and 3 from J; bases not matched to a gene: 3. The CDR3 bases are TGCGCCAGCAGCCCCCGGACTAGCGGGGACACCGGGGAGCTGTTTTTT. Translating gives CASSPRTSGDTGELFF.

The CDR3 DNA sequence: TGTGCCAGCAGCCCCCGGGACAGGGTTGGCACCGGGGAGCTGTTTTTT. The encoded protein is CASSPRDRVGTGELFF. The chain is built from TRBV5-4 and TRBJ2-2; TRBD1 agrees at 9 bases. V lost 4 bases and J lost 4; bases outside the gene matches: 8. The CDR3 totals 16 residues. In germline, CDR1 is SGHNT, CDR2 YYREEE (reference sequence).

This chain connects TRBV19 to TRBJ2-1; 9 nucleotides align to TRBD1. The CDR3 runs to 16 residues. The germline V gene encodes CDR1 LNHDA and CDR2 SQIVND (reference sequence). V was pared by 7 bases and J by 1 base, with 8 bases of the junction left unmatched. The CDR3 loop reads CASTKGQGRSYNEQFF. The CDR3 region has the DNA TGTGCCAGTACCAAGGGACAGGGTAGGTCCTACAATGAGCAGTTCTTC.

This chain links TRBV7-2 with TRBJ2-1, with D possibly being TRBD1 (6 bases). Germline-derived CDR1 and CDR2 are SGHTA and FQGNSA. The V end lost 2 bases, the J end lost 15 bases, and 17 bases lay between the germline ends. This CDR3 region has 13 residues. DNA for the CDR3: TGTGCCAGCAGCTTAATCTCTGGGGGCGTAGTGTTCTTC. Translation: CASSLISGGVVFF. The variable domain in full, with the rest retrieved from reference TRBV7-2 and TRBJ2-1, is GAGVSQSPSNKVTEKGKDVELRCDPISGHTALYWYRQSLGQGLEFLIYFQGNSAPDKSGLPSDRFSAERTGGSVSTLTIQRTQQEDSAVYLCASSLISGGVVFFGPGTRLTVL.

The gene calls are TRBV27 and TRBJ1-1, with D possibly TRBD1 on 5 matching bases. V was shortened by 6 bases and J by 1 base, with 6 bases between the two germline ends. The CDR3 runs to 12 residues. From germline, CDR1 is MNHEY and CDR2 SMNVEV (reference sequence). Written as DNA, the CDR3 is TGTGCCAGCAGAGGACAGAACACTGAAGCTTTCTTT. Protein product: CASRGQNTEAFF.

In its sample, this clone was seen a few times. Additional DNA sequences in this sample encode the identical CDR3. The V and J genes are TRBV30 and TRBJ2-7; D tentatively fits TRBD1 or TRBD2 (6 bases each). The CDR3 has 14 amino acids. Deletions cut 2 bases from V and 0 bases from J, with 11 bases between. From germline, CDR1 is GTSNPN and CDR2 SVGIG (reference sequence). The DNA for the CDR3 is TGTGCCTGGAGTCAAGGGGGGAGCTCCTACGAGCAGTACTTC. It encodes CAWSQGGSSYEQYF.

J is TRBJ2-7 and V is TRBV7-2; tentatively, D is TRBD2 (5 bases). V dropped 5 bases and J dropped 0 bases, with 11 bases sitting between them. Germline V gives CDR1 SGHTA, CDR2 FQGNSA. The CDR3 runs to 14 residues. For the CDR3, the DNA is TGTGCCAGCAGCCCCCCCGCGGGCTCCTACGAGCAGTACTTC. As protein: CASSPPAGSYEQYF. The whole variable domain, filled in from reference TRBV7-2 and TRBJ2-7, reads GAGVSQSPSNKVTEKGKDVELRCDPISGHTALYWYRQSLGQGLEFLIYFQGNSAPDKSGLPSDRFSAERTGGSVSTLTIQRTQQEDSAVYLCASSPPAGSYEQYFGPGTRLTVT.

This chain joins TRBV14 and TRBJ2-6, with a possible D match to TRBD2 (6 bases). Trimming left V 1 base short and J 4 bases short, with 11 bases between. The germline V gene has CDR1 SGHDN and CDR2 FVKESK. The CDR3 runs 16 residues. The CDR3 region has the DNA TGTGCCAGCAGCCAAGTTGGGGGGACCGGGGCCAACGTCCTGACTTTC. This gives the protein CASSQVGGTGANVLTF.

The chain employs TRBV7-9 and TRBJ1-5, with no clear D. Deletions cut 1 base from V and 0 bases from J, with 1 base between. Germline V gene lookup returns CDR1 SEHNR and CDR2 FQNEAQ (reference sequence). This CDR3 contains 13 residues. Here the CDR3 reads CASSLVSNQPQHF. As DNA, the CDR3 is TGTGCCAGCAGCTTAGTTAGCAATCAGCCCCAGCATTTT.

In DNA, the CDR3 is TGTGCCAGCAGCCCCCGAAGCGGGACCGCCGTGGAGACCCAGTACTTC. It codes for CASSPRSGTAVETQYF. The chain couples TRBV7-8 to TRBJ2-5; TRBD2 matches at 7 bases. Germline CDR1 is SGHVS and CDR2 is FQNEAQ. Trimming cost V 5 bases and J 5 bases; bases outside gene matches: 14. This CDR3 comprises 16 residues.